These 26 T cell receptor beta chains came from one sample sequenced in a study of T cell responses to AZD1222 COVID-19 vaccine. The protocol was immunoSEQ multiplex PCR, while the TCRdb copy is restricted to in-frame clones and leaves out a portion. The sample contains around 100,000 clones, around 87% of which appear only once. Sequencing was performed on peripheral blood, taken on day 0 of MenACWY control vaccination. Receptor source: an adult in good health.

The V gene is TRBV12-3 or TRBV12-4, the J gene TRBJ2-7; D gene ambiguous. V lost 2 bases and J 3 bases, leaving 5 bases between the germline ends. This CDR3 has 12 residues. CDR3 in DNA: TGTGCCAGCAGTTTATTCGTCTACGAGCAGTACTTC. Translated: CASSLFVYEQYF.

The rearrangement joins TRBV4-3 to TRBJ2-7; D ambiguous. V shed 0 bases and J shed 3 bases, with 6 bases lying between them. CDR3 length equals 13 residues. Germline V gene lookup returns CDR1 LGHNA and CDR2 YSLEER. DNA of the CDR3: TGCGCCAGCAGCCAAGACCGTCGCTACGAGCAGTACTTC. It encodes CASSQDRRYEQYF.

There are a few counts of this clone. The chain combines TRBV5-1 with TRBJ2-4; weak D call: TRBD2 (6 bases). Trimming took off 0 bases at V and 4 bases at J, with 8 bases between the two ends. The germline V gene has CDR1 SGHRS and CDR2 YFSETQ. This CDR3 region has 14 residues. The CDR3 DNA reads as TGCGCCAGCAGCTTGGTGGGGGGTAAAAACATTCAGTACTTC. Translated: CASSLVGGKNIQYF.

J is TRBJ1-1 and V is TRBV2; tentatively, D is TRBD1 (5 bases). Trimming removed 10 bases from V and 0 bases from J, with 12 bases in between. The CDR3 is made up of 13 amino acids. Germline V gene lookup returns CDR1 SNHLY and CDR2 FYNNEI. DNA for the CDR3: TGTGCCACCAAGACAGAGATGAACACTGAAGCTTTCTTT. Its translation is CATKTEMNTEAFF.

The rearrangement uses TRBV28 and TRBJ2-2; D is uncertain. The V gene lost 10 bases and the J gene lost 0 bases, with 12 bases spanning the gap. The CDR3 has 14 amino acids. Germline V CDR1 and CDR2: MDHEN, SYDVKM. The CDR3 is CATPGGANTGELFF. The DNA for the CDR3 is TGTGCCACCCCCGGCGGAGCGAACACCGGGGAGCTGTTTTTT.

In the case of this clone: The junction departs from germline at one end; a sequencing error may be responsible. The chain links TRBV28 to TRBJ2-7; D is perhaps TRBD1 (6 bases). Per the germline V gene, CDR1 is MDHEN and CDR2 is SYDVKM. There are 12 residues in the CDR3. As DNA, the CDR3 is TGTGCCAGCAGTTTCCCCGACAGGCCCCGCGTCTTC. Its translation: CASSFPDRPRVF.

This clone was seen just once. V is TRBV13 and J is TRBJ1-2, with D perhaps TRBD1 (6 bases). Germline CDR1 and CDR2: PRHDT and FYEKMQ (reference sequence). This CDR3 region has 13 residues. Trimming took 5 bases from V and 7 from J, leaving 14 bases between them. The CDR3 sequence: CASSQIQGFGYTF. As DNA, the CDR3 is TGTGCCAGCAGCCAGATACAGGGATTTGGCTACACCTTC.

The CDR3, as DNA: TGTGCCAGCAGCTTGGTCCAGGGGGCTGGCTACACCTTC. It encodes CASSLVQGAGYTF. J is TRBJ1-2 and V is TRBV5-4, with 8 positions matching TRBD1. V shed 0 bases, J shed 7 bases, and the junction held 2 bases outside the gene matches. Germline V gene data show CDR1 as SGHNT and CDR2 as YYREEE (reference sequence). The CDR3 sequence is 13 residues long.

This clone appeared a single time. The V and J genes are TRBV2 and TRBJ1-3, with a weak D call TRBD1 (6 bases). This CDR3 comprises 17 residues. Germline V gene sequence: CDR1 SNHLY, CDR2 FYNNEI. V was pared by 2 bases and J by 0 bases, with 14 bases between. CDR3 amino acids: CASSERGGYSSGNTIYF. The CDR3 DNA reads as TGTGCCAGCAGTGAAAGAGGGGGTTATAGCTCTGGAAACACCATATATTTT.

The chain employs TRBV7-2 and TRBJ1-6; D is possibly TRBD1 (5 bases). CDR1 is SGHTA and CDR2 is FQGNSA in the germline V gene. The CDR3 has 16 residues. The V and J ends lost 1 base and 4 bases respectively, with 11 bases between them. This CDR3 is CASSLGGAGYNSPLHF. The CDR3 nucleotides read TGTGCCAGCAGCTTAGGAGGGGCGGGGTATAATTCACCCCTCCACTTT.

As regards this clone: Other DNA sequences from this sample encode an identical CDR3 as well. This chain links TRBV5-1 with TRBJ1-3; D is perhaps TRBD1 (5 bases). The V and J ends lost 5 bases and 1 base respectively, with 10 bases between them. This CDR3 is 14 amino acids long. CDR1 SGHRS and CDR2 YFSETQ come from the germline V gene. This CDR3 reads CASSPGTSGNTIYF. The CDR3 nucleotides are TGCGCCAGCAGTCCAGGGACTTCTGGAAACACCATATATTTT.

The chain couples TRBV5-1 to TRBJ2-7; tentative D call: TRBD1 (6 bases). Between the trimmed V and J ends, which lost 2 bases and 0 bases, there was a span of 12 bases. This CDR3 comprises 15 residues. In germline, CDR1 is SGHRS, CDR2 YFSETQ. The chain's CDR3 is CASSLGGSSSYEQYF. CDR3 DNA: TGCGCCAGCAGCTTAGGGGGTTCCTCCTCCTACGAGCAGTACTTC.

In this sample, this clone turned up once. The rearrangement joins TRBV7-2 to TRBJ2-3; the match to TRBD1 covers 8 bases. CDR3 length equals 15 residues. Germline loops: CDR1 SGHTA, CDR2 FQGNSA. Losses at the gene ends were 0 bases for V and 4 bases for J; bases not matched to a gene: 3. The CDR3 nucleotides are TGTGCCAGCAGCTTAGCCAGGGGGCGCTCAGATACGCAGTATTTT. It codes for CASSLARGRSDTQYF. The variable domain in full, completed from reference TRBV7-2 and TRBJ2-3, reads GAGVSQSPSNKVTEKGKDVELRCDPISGHTALYWYRQSLGQGLEFLIYFQGNSAPDKSGLPSDRFSAERTGGSVSTLTIQRTQQEDSAVYLCASSLARGRSDTQYFGPGTRLTVL.

The chain links TRBV3-1 (or the pseudogene TRBV3-2) to TRBJ2-7; 7 bases fit TRBD2. The CDR3 spans 19 residues. Germline V gene lookup returns CDR1 LGHDT and CDR2 YNNKEL (reference sequence). The V segment lost 0 bases and the J segment 4 bases; nucleotides outside the gene matches: 18. The CDR3 here is CASSQESGGDLTSRYEQYF. As DNA, the CDR3 is TGTGCCAGCAGCCAAGAAAGTGGGGGGGACCTCACCAGTCGGTACGAGCAGTACTTC.

V usage is TRBV7-2 and J usage is TRBJ1-4; D is possibly TRBD1 (5 bases). This CDR3 comprises 14 residues. Germline CDR1 and CDR2: SGHTA and FQGNSA. Deletions cut 5 bases from V and 2 bases from J, with 9 bases between. CDR3 DNA sequence: TGTGCCAGCAGCCTCGGGGGGACTAATGAAAAACTGTTTTTT. Translated, it gives CASSLGGTNEKLFF. Full variable domain (missing parts from reference TRBV7-2 and TRBJ1-4): GAGVSQSPSNKVTEKGKDVELRCDPISGHTALYWYRQSLGQGLEFLIYFQGNSAPDKSGLPSDRFSAERTGGSVSTLTIQRTQQEDSAVYLCASSLGGTNEKLFFGSGTQLSVL.

The chain combines TRBV15 with TRBJ1-5; D perhaps matches TRBD1 (5 bases). CDR1 LNHNV and CDR2 YYDKDF come from the germline V gene (reference sequence). V was cut by 3 bases and J by 4 bases, with 16 bases left in between. This CDR3 spans 16 amino acids. The CDR3 spells CATSRADIDFNQPQHF. CDR3 DNA sequence: TGTGCCACCAGCAGGGCGGACATTGACTTTAATCAGCCCCAGCATTTT. The variable domain in full, with the rest retrieved from reference TRBV15 and TRBJ1-5, is DAMVIQNPRYQVTQFGKPVTLSCSQTLNHNVMYWYQQKSSQAPKLLFHYYDKDFNNEADTPDNFQSRRPNTSFCFLDIRSPGLGDTAMYLCATSRADIDFNQPQHFGDGTRLSIL.

The chain recombines TRBV19 with TRBJ2-3, with D possibly being TRBD1 (6 bases). Germline CDR1 and CDR2: LNHDA and SQIVND (reference sequence). CDR3 size: 17 residues. V was trimmed by 6 bases and J by 3 bases, leaving 22 bases between them. CDR3 DNA sequence: TGTGCCAGTAGGGAAATTCTTTACAGGGAAGGGACAGATACGCAGTATTTT. This encodes CASREILYREGTDTQYF.

The chain joins TRBV5-4 to TRBJ1-2; no reliable D call. This CDR3 spans 14 amino acids. Germline V gives CDR1 SGHNT, CDR2 YYREEE (reference sequence). Trimming removed 0 bases at V and 8 bases at J, with 14 bases between. The CDR3 loop is CASSLDPGRWGYTF. CDR3 bases: TGTGCCAGCAGCTTGGACCCTGGGAGGTGGGGCTACACCTTC.

V and J are TRBV24-1 and TRBJ2-4, with 7 bases that match TRBD2. Looked up from germline, CDR1 is KGHDR and CDR2 is SFDVKD. With V trimmed by 5 bases and J by 7 bases, 4 bases remained unmatched. The CDR3 sequence is 13 residues long. CDR3 nucleotide sequence: TGTGCCACCAGTGGGCACGGGGGGAACATTCAGTACTTC. It is translated as CATSGHGGNIQYF.

V usage is TRBV4-1 and J usage is TRBJ2-1, with 11 bases fitting TRBD2. Germline V CDR1 and CDR2: MGHRA, YSYEKL. The V segment lost 2 bases and the J segment 6 bases; nucleotides outside the gene matches: 12. CDR3 size: 18 residues. The CDR3, as DNA: TGCGCCAGCAGCCAACACCCAACACTAGCGGGAGTTAGCAATGAGCAGTTCTTC. Amino acid sequence: CASSQHPTLAGVSNEQFF.

This chain joins TRBV11-3 and TRBJ2-3, with D perhaps TRBD2 (5 bases). Germline lookup yields CDR1 SGHNT and CDR2 YENEEA. This CDR3 is built from 14 residues. Trimming removed 5 bases from V and 1 base from J, with 10 bases in between. The CDR3 region has the DNA TGTGCCAGCAGCGACCGGACTGGCACAGATACGCAGTATTTT. Protein sequence: CASSDRTGTDTQYF.

This clone was seen only once. The rearrangement joins TRBV7-9 to TRBJ2-7, with D tentatively TRBD1 (6 bases). The CDR3 loop spans 15 amino acids. CDR1 SEHNR and CDR2 FQNEAQ come from the germline V gene (reference sequence). Trimming pared 5 bases from V and 6 bases from J, leaving 20 bases between. CDR3 sequence: CASSPIRGSSGEQYF. For the CDR3, the DNA is TGTGCCAGCAGCCCCATCAGGGGATCGTCAGGCGAGCAGTACTTC.

This chain links TRBV7-9 with TRBJ2-5; 7 positions agree with TRBD1. The V and J ends lost 6 bases and 5 bases, in that order; junction bases with no gene match: 6. The germline V gene encodes CDR1 SEHNR and CDR2 FQNEAQ (reference sequence). The CDR3 sequence is 13 residues long. The CDR3 loop reads CASSLGTVETQYF. The CDR3 coding sequence is TGTGCCAGCAGTCTAGGGACAGTGGAGACCCAGTACTTC.

The CDR3 region is CASSIRKVLADSYEQYF. DNA for the CDR3: TGTGCCAGTAGTATTAGAAAAGTGCTAGCGGACTCCTACGAGCAGTACTTC. The gene calls are TRBV19 and TRBJ2-7; 7 bases are a match to TRBD2. CDR3 length: 17 amino acids. V lost 3 bases to trimming and J lost 0 bases; unmatched junction nucleotides: 11. Germline V gene sequence: CDR1 LNHDA, CDR2 SQIVND (reference sequence).

This chain links TRBV7-2 with TRBJ1-4; 7 bases fit TRBD1. The junction had 4 bases not matched to a gene; V was cut back by 3 bases and J by 3 bases. Germline V gene sequence: CDR1 SGHTA, CDR2 FQGNSA. The CDR3 spans 15 residues. The CDR3 region is CASSLAGQSNEKLFF. The CDR3 nucleotides are TGTGCCAGCAGCTTGGCGGGACAGTCTAATGAAAAACTGTTTTTT.

The genes are TRBV21-1 and TRBJ2-1. TRBV21-1 is deemed a pseudogene. This CDR3 is built from 17 residues. CDR3 coding DNA: TGTGCCAGCAGCAAGGGTCCGACCAAAACCTCCTACAATGAGCAGTTCTTC. This encodes CASSKGPTKTSYNEQFF.